This entry lists 18 T cell receptor beta chains sequenced from one sample in a study of technical replicates of blood from a few donors. Clones were sequenced by immunoSEQ multiplex PCR, and TCRdb holds only the in-frame ones, with some missing. The data hold 70,000 to 75,000 clones, with more than 85% observed a single time. Source material: T cells isolated from PBMCs. The receptors were sampled from a human donor in good health.

This sequence joins TRBV30 and TRBJ2-7; D uncertain. CDR1 and CDR2 (germline): GTSNPN, SVGIG (reference sequence). The CDR3 is 11 residues long. V gave up 3 bases and J gave up 2 bases, with 5 bases separating them. CDR3 sequence reads: CAWSQAYEQYF. CDR3 sequence (DNA): TGTGCCTGGAGCCAGGCCTACGAGCAGTACTTC.

The rearrangement uses TRBV29-1 and TRBJ1-1; tentative D call: TRBD1 (5 bases). The V gene lost 7 bases and the J gene lost 4 bases, with 10 bases spanning the gap. Germline CDR1 SQVTM, CDR2 ANQGSEA. There are 11 residues in the CDR3. CDR3 loop: CSGQLGTEAFF. For the CDR3, the DNA is TGCAGCGGACAGTTAGGCACTGAAGCTTTCTTT. The entire variable domain, with the rest obtained from reference TRBV29-1 and TRBJ1-1, is as follows: SAVISQKPSRDICQRGTSLTIQCQVDSQVTMMFWYRQQPGQSLTLIATANQGSEATYESGFVIDKFPISRPNLTFSTLTVSNMSPEDSSIYLCSGQLGTEAFFGQGTRLTVV.

A note on this clone: One end of the junction fails to match germline, which may point to a read error. The chain joins TRBV5-1 to TRBJ2-5; 7 bases are shared with TRBD1. The CDR3 consists of 14 residues. Germline loops: CDR1 SGHRS, CDR2 YFSETQ. The CDR3 here is CASRLDRNQETQYF. CDR3 in DNA: TGCGCCAGCAGGTTGGACAGGAACCAAGAGACCCAGTACTTC.

The chain carries TRBV5-1 and TRBJ2-2; perhaps TRBD1 as D (6 bases). Germline V gene data show CDR1 as SGHRS and CDR2 as YFSETQ. V was clipped by 0 bases and J by 4 bases, with 13 bases between them. The CDR3 runs to 16 residues. This chain's CDR3 is CASSLETGSTTGELFF. CDR3 DNA sequence: TGCGCCAGCAGCTTGGAGACAGGCTCTACCACCGGGGAGCTGTTTTTT.

This chain connects TRBV5-4 to TRBJ1-6; D is undetermined. This CDR3 region has 14 residues. V was pared by 0 bases and J by 9 bases, with 10 bases between. Germline loops: CDR1 SGHNT, CDR2 YYREEE (reference sequence). The CDR3 DNA sequence: TGTGCCAGCAGCTTGGCCGGGGAATTTTCACCCCTCCACTTT. It translates to CASSLAGEFSPLHF. The full variable domain, with the rest looked up from reference TRBV5-4 and TRBJ1-6, is ETGVTQSPTHLIKTRGQQVTLRCSSQSGHNTVSWYQQALGQGPQFIFQYYREEENGRGNFPPRFSGLQFPNYSSELNVNALELDDSALYLCASSLAGEFSPLHFGNGTRLTVT.

The V gene is TRBV4-1, the J gene TRBJ2-7; TRBD2 matches at 8 bases. This CDR3 contains 16 residues. Germline V gene data show CDR1 as MGHRA and CDR2 as YSYEKL. Losses at the gene ends were 5 bases for V and 3 bases for J; bases not matched to a gene: 12. The CDR3 DNA reads TGCGCCAGCAGCACAAACACACTAAGCGGGAGCTACGAGCAGTACTTC. Protein: CASSTNTLSGSYEQYF.

The chain combines TRBV7-2 with TRBJ2-5; weak D call: TRBD1 (5 bases). This CDR3 contains 14 residues. Deletions cut 5 bases from V and 9 bases from J, with 19 bases between. Germline assignment: CDR1 SGHTA and CDR2 FQGNSA. DNA of the CDR3: TGTGCCAGCAGCCCCGTAGTTGAGGCCAGGGCCCAGTACTTC. Its translation is CASSPVVEARAQYF.

This chain joins TRBV4-2 and TRBJ2-1; maybe TRBD2 (5 bases). V was cut by 2 bases and J by 7 bases, with 9 bases left in between. Germline CDR1 and CDR2: LGHNA and YNFKEQ. The length of the CDR3 is 13 residues. CDR3 in DNA: TGTGCCAGCAGCCAATATCTAGCTAATGAGCAGTTCTTC. This encodes CASSQYLANEQFF.

The V gene is TRBV7-9, the J gene TRBJ1-2; D gene uncertain. The CDR3 runs 15 residues. Germline V gives CDR1 SEHNR, CDR2 FQNEAQ (reference sequence). Deletions cut 6 bases from V and 3 bases from J, with 17 bases between. CDR3 residues: CASRPPLQVYYGYTF. CDR3 in DNA: TGTGCCAGCAGGCCGCCCCTTCAGGTTTACTATGGCTACACCTTC.

This chain connects TRBV19 to TRBJ2-2; D call uncertain. The CDR3 is 12 residues long. Germline CDR1 is LNHDA and CDR2 is SQIVND (reference sequence). V was clipped by 4 bases and J by 6 bases, with 6 bases between them. CDR3 in DNA: TGTGCCAGTAGTACCTTCTCCGGGGAGCTGTTTTTT. Its translation: CASSTFSGELFF. The full variable domain, in which reference TRBV19 and TRBJ2-2 provide the parts outside the CDR3, is DGGITQSPKYLFRKEGQNVTLSCEQNLNHDAMYWYRQDPGQGLRLIYYSQIVNDFQKGDIAEGYSVSREKKESFPLTVTSAQKNPTAFYLCASSTFSGELFFGEGSRLTVL.

This clone was picked up a small number of times. The chain recombines TRBV5-4 with TRBJ2-2; D is perhaps TRBD2 (5 bases). CDR1 and CDR2 from the germline V gene are SGHNT and YYREEE (reference sequence). Trimming pared 2 bases from V and 7 bases from J, leaving 15 bases between. This CDR3 region has 15 residues. Written as DNA, the CDR3 is TGTGCCAGCAGCTTAACGAGGGCAGCTGTCGGGGAGCTGTTTTTT. Translated, it gives CASSLTRAAVGELFF.

The V and J genes are TRBV29-1 and TRBJ1-2; tentatively, D is TRBD1 (6 bases). Germline CDR1 reads SQVTM; CDR2 reads ANQGSEA. This CDR3 has 12 amino acids. V was clipped by 4 bases and J by 4 bases, with 10 bases between them. CDR3 region: CSVGGGVYGYTF. For the CDR3, the DNA is TGCAGCGTTGGAGGGGGAGTCTATGGCTACACCTTC.

This clone was recorded once. V usage is TRBV6-1 and J usage is TRBJ2-7; 9 bases agree with TRBD2. The CDR3 spans 16 residues. Losses at the gene ends were 1 base for V and 1 base for J; bases not matched to a gene: 5. Germline V gene lookup returns CDR1 MNHNS and CDR2 SASEGT. The CDR3 region has the DNA TGTGCCAGCAGTGAAGAGGGCCTAGCGGGGTCCTACGAGCAGTACTTC. Protein: CASSEEGLAGSYEQYF.

The rearrangement links TRBV6-5 to TRBJ1-5, with D perhaps TRBD1 (6 bases). This CDR3 region has 13 residues. V was trimmed by 4 bases and J by 9 bases, leaving 13 bases between them. CDR1 is MNHEY and CDR2 is SVGAGI in the germline V gene. CDR3 residues: CASSFTGLGPQHF. The CDR3 nucleotides read TGTGCCAGCAGTTTTACAGGGTTGGGGCCCCAGCATTTT.

This chain connects TRBV29-1 to TRBJ2-7; D perhaps matches TRBD2 (6 bases). Deletions cut 3 bases from V and 3 bases from J, with 18 bases between. Germline V gene lookup returns CDR1 SQVTM and CDR2 ANQGSEA. CDR3 length: 15 amino acids. The DNA for the CDR3 is TGCAGCGTTGAGGGCTTGCGGGGACCAAACTACGAGCAGTACTTC. Protein sequence: CSVEGLRGPNYEQYF.

V usage is TRBV7-6 and J usage is TRBJ2-3, with D tentatively TRBD1 (5 bases). The CDR3 extends over 14 amino acids. From germline, CDR1 is SGHVS and CDR2 FNYEAQ. The V gene lost 5 bases and the J gene lost 1 base, with 10 bases spanning the gap. CDR3 in DNA: TGTGCCAGCAGCATCGGACAAGGCACAGATACGCAGTATTTT. Amino acids: CASSIGQGTDTQYF. The full variable domain, its missing parts supplied by reference TRBV7-6 and TRBJ2-3, is GAGVSQSPRYKVTKRGQDVALRCDPISGHVSLYWYRQALGQGPEFLTYFNYEAQQDKSGLPNDRFSAERPEGSISTLTIQRTEQRDSAMYRCASSIGQGTDTQYFGPGTRLTVL.

The chain links TRBV9 to TRBJ2-1; 7 bases agree with TRBD1. This CDR3 spans 15 amino acids. Per the germline V gene, CDR1 is SGDLS and CDR2 is YYNGEE. The V and J ends lost 3 bases and 0 bases, in that order; junction bases with no gene match: 3. CDR3 loop: CASSGGGGSYNEQFF. CDR3 DNA: TGTGCCAGCAGCGGAGGGGGCGGCTCCTACAATGAGCAGTTCTTC.

The chain uses TRBV11-3 and TRBJ2-7; 7 nucleotides agree with TRBD2. V lost 1 base and J lost 3; bases outside the gene matches: 3. Germline V gives CDR1 SGHNT, CDR2 YENEEA. The CDR3 is 14 residues long. CDR3 nucleotide sequence: TGTGCCAGCAGCTTAGCTGCTAGCGGCTACGAGCAGTACTTC. Residues: CASSLAASGYEQYF. Supplemented by reference TRBV11-3 and TRBJ2-7, the full variable domain reads EAGVVQSPRYKIIEKKQPVAFWCNPISGHNTLYWYLQNLGQGPELLIRYENEEAVDDSQLPKDRFSAERLKGVDSTLKIQPAELGDSAVYLCASSLAASGYEQYFGPGTRLTVT.